Each of the 24 T cell receptor beta chains below was sequenced from the same sample in a study of identical twins. TCRdb used MiXCR to reprocess the 5' RACE reads, holding one entry per CDR3 protein. The sample lists 300,000 to 350,000 distinct CDR3 sequences; approximately 13% were seen once. The sample also formed part of further work on yellow fever vaccine responses in identical twins.

Input material: CD8+ T cells sorted from blood. The source of these receptors is a woman aged 18-29 years in good health.

This chain links TRBV2 with TRBJ2-3; D is ambiguous. CDR1 is SNHLY and CDR2 is FYNNEI in the germline V gene. There are 13 residues in the CDR3. Trimming took off 6 bases at V and 4 bases at J, with 11 bases between the two ends. Here the CDR3 reads CASRGQVADTQYF. In DNA form, the CDR3 reads TGTGCCAGCAGAGGGCAGGTGGCAGATACGCAGTATTTT.

V and J are TRBV28 and TRBJ2-3; D is unresolved. There are 12 residues in the CDR3. The germline gives CDR1 MDHEN, CDR2 SYDVKM. V was pared by 1 base and J by 10 bases, with 9 bases between. CDR3 sequence reads: CASSLFPYAQYF. The CDR3 region has the DNA TGTGCCAGCAGTTTATTTCCCTACGCGCAGTATTTT.

A few counts support this clonotype. V usage is TRBV14 and J usage is TRBJ2-6; a possible D gene is TRBD1 (6 bases). This CDR3 spans 18 amino acids. V was pared by 3 bases and J by 0 bases, with 15 bases between. CDR1 and CDR2 from the germline V gene are SGHDN and FVKESK. The CDR3 DNA sequence: TGTGCCAGCAGCCATTACTCGGGACAAAACTCTGGGGCCAACGTCCTGACTTTC. Protein: CASSHYSGQNSGANVLTF.

V usage is TRBV15 and J usage is TRBJ1-1; tentative D call: TRBD1 (5 bases). The CDR3 contains 15 residues. Trimming took off 3 bases at V and 5 bases at J, with 16 bases between the two ends. Germline loops: CDR1 LNHNV, CDR2 YYDKDF (reference sequence). The CDR3, as DNA: TGTGCCACCAGCAGGGGGGAGACAGTCGAGACTGAAGCTTTCTTT. Encoded protein: CATSRGETVETEAFF. Full variable domain (missing parts from reference TRBV15 and TRBJ1-1): DAMVIQNPRYQVTQFGKPVTLSCSQTLNHNVMYWYQQKSSQAPKLLFHYYDKDFNNEADTPDNFQSRRPNTSFCFLDIRSPGLGDTAMYLCATSRGETVETEAFFGQGTRLTVV.

This clonotype was seen a handful of times. The chain combines TRBV7-9 with TRBJ2-7; TRBD2 is a possible D gene (6 bases). This CDR3 region has 14 residues. Looked up from germline, CDR1 is SEHNR and CDR2 is FQNEAQ (reference sequence). Trimming removed 3 bases at V and 2 bases at J, with 11 bases between. For the CDR3, the DNA is TGTGCCAGCAGCTTTGGCGGGGATACCTACGAGCAGTACTTC. The encoded protein is CASSFGGDTYEQYF.

This clonotype has ten or more counts. The chain couples TRBV5-5 to TRBJ2-2; 7 bases map to TRBD2. CDR3 length: 17 residues. V dropped 4 bases and J dropped 2; count of bases not matched to a gene: 11. CDR1 and CDR2 (germline): SGHKS, YYEKEE (reference sequence). CDR3 DNA sequence: TGTGCCAGCAGCCAACGACTAGCTACAATCAACACCGGGGAGCTGTTTTTT. Translating it yields CASSQRLATINTGELFF.

The chain recombines TRBV12-3 or TRBV12-4 with TRBJ2-7; possible D gene TRBD2, 6 bases. Between the trimmed V and J ends, which lost 8 bases and 4 bases, there was a span of 15 bases. The CDR3 length is 13 residues. The DNA for the CDR3 is TGTGCCAGCGGAACCGGGAGCTCATACGAGCAGTACTTC. Encoded protein: CASGTGSSYEQYF.

The rearrangement joins TRBV2 to TRBJ2-7, with D perhaps matching TRBD2 (5 bases). Per germline, CDR1 SNHLY and CDR2 FYNNEI. Trimming took 7 bases from V and 3 from J, leaving 16 bases between them. The CDR3 covers 14 residues. The CDR3 region has the DNA TGTGCCAGCACGGACGCGCGGGCCGGCTACGAGCAGTACTTC. Protein product: CASTDARAGYEQYF.

The V and J genes are TRBV6-2 or TRBV6-3 and TRBJ2-7; a possible D gene is TRBD2 (5 bases). CDR1 is MNHEY and CDR2 is SVGEGT in the germline V gene. This CDR3 region has 14 residues. Trimming shortened V by 0 bases and J by 7 bases, and 13 bases separated the two germline ends. The CDR3 is CASSYSSGLWEQYF. The CDR3 nucleotides read TGTGCCAGCAGTTACTCGTCGGGATTATGGGAGCAGTACTTC.

This clonotype turned up a few times. The rearrangement links TRBV6-5 to TRBJ2-7; tentative D call: TRBD2 (5 bases). The CDR3 consists of 14 residues. V was clipped by 1 base and J by 2 bases, with 9 bases between them. From germline, CDR1 is MNHEY and CDR2 SVGAGI. This CDR3 is CASSYLALPYEQYF. CDR3 DNA: TGTGCCAGCAGTTACTTAGCGCTCCCCTACGAGCAGTACTTC.

In this sample, this clonotype turned up a few times. This chain connects TRBV6-2 or TRBV6-3 to TRBJ2-2; 13 bases agree with TRBD2. Unmatched junction bases numbered 16, after V lost 5 bases and J lost 4 bases. Per germline, CDR1 MNHEY and CDR2 SVGEGT. CDR3 size: 20 residues. The DNA for the CDR3 is TGTGCCAGCAGTACCACCAATTTAATAACTAGCGGGGGGGTCACCGGGGAGCTGTTTTTT. It is translated as CASSTTNLITSGGVTGELFF.

This clonotype has more than one count but fewer than ten. This chain connects TRBV29-1 to TRBJ2-1; 7 bases agree with TRBD1. V trimming: 5 bases; J trimming: 0 bases; junction bases outside the gene matches: 4. Germline V gene sequence: CDR1 SQVTM, CDR2 ANQGSEA. The CDR3 is 14 amino acids. The CDR3 spells CSVLTGSSYNEQFF. DNA for the CDR3: TGCAGCGTTCTGACAGGGAGCTCCTACAATGAGCAGTTCTTC.

The chain recombines TRBV20-1 with TRBJ1-5; 7 nucleotides agree with TRBD1. V trimming: 5 bases; J trimming: 1 base; junction bases outside the gene matches: 5. Germline CDR1 reads DFQATT; CDR2 reads SNEGSKA (reference sequence). The CDR3 loop spans 14 amino acids. CDR3 DNA: TGCAGTGCTGGTAGACAGGGAAGCAATCAGCCCCAGCATTTT. This gives the protein CSAGRQGSNQPQHF.

This clonotype turned up a few times. The chain uses TRBV12-3 or TRBV12-4 and TRBJ2-7; perhaps TRBD1 as D (6 bases). CDR3 length: 13 amino acids. Deletions cut 6 bases from V and 0 bases from J, with 9 bases between. The CDR3 loop is CASSRDTSYEQYF. In nucleotides, the CDR3 is TGTGCCAGCAGCCGGGACACCTCCTACGAGCAGTACTTC.

The chain links TRBV12-3 or TRBV12-4 to TRBJ1-1; D may be TRBD1 (5 bases). The CDR3 length is 13 residues. Between the trimmed V and J ends, which lost 3 bases and 5 bases, there was a span of 10 bases. The CDR3 reads CASSFEGVTEAFF. The CDR3, as DNA: TGTGCCAGCAGTTTTGAAGGGGTGACTGAAGCTTTCTTT.

DNA of the CDR3: TGTGCCATCACTATACAGGGGGGCACTGAAGCTTTCTTT. Translation: CAITIQGGTEAFF. The rearrangement joins TRBV10-3 to TRBJ1-1; 8 nucleotides line up with TRBD1. The germline V gene has CDR1 ENHRY and CDR2 SYGVKD. There are 13 residues in the CDR3. The junction had 5 bases not matched to a gene; V was cut back by 7 bases and J by 4 bases.

In this sample, this clonotype turned up a few times. V and J are TRBV4-1 and TRBJ2-7; D gene uncertain. This CDR3 is built from 13 residues. The germline gives CDR1 MGHRA, CDR2 YSYEKL. Trimming cost V 1 base and J 5 bases, with 9 bases left between them. The CDR3 DNA reads TGCGCCAGCAGCCAAGGTATGGACCACGAGCAGTACGTC. It encodes CASSQGMDHEQYV.

This clonotype has just a few counts. The chain couples TRBV5-1 to TRBJ2-7, with 10 positions matching TRBD2. Germline lookup yields CDR1 SGHRS and CDR2 YFSETQ. The length of the CDR3 is 15 residues. V dropped 2 bases and J dropped 2; count of bases not matched to a gene: 4. CDR3 region: CASSLLAGLTYEQYF. The CDR3 DNA reads as TGCGCCAGCAGCTTACTAGCGGGGCTTACCTACGAGCAGTACTTC.

The rearrangement links TRBV4-1 to TRBJ2-5; a weak D match, TRBD2 (6 bases). Germline CDR1 MGHRA, CDR2 YSYEKL. V was pared by 1 base and J by 5 bases, with 14 bases between. CDR3 length equals 15 residues. The CDR3 DNA is TGCGCCAGCAGCCAAGGGGCGGGGTTAGGGGAGACCCAGTACTTC. This translates into CASSQGAGLGETQYF.

This clonotype was detected ten times or more. J is TRBJ2-7 and V is TRBV2; 10 positions match TRBD2. This CDR3 region has 13 residues. The germline gives CDR1 SNHLY, CDR2 FYNNEI. V was pared by 5 bases and J by 5 bases, with 3 bases of the junction left unmatched. In DNA form, the CDR3 reads TGTGCCAGCAGTTTCGGGACTAGCGACGAGCAGTACTTC. Its translation is CASSFGTSDEQYF.

V and J are TRBV28 and TRBJ2-1, with D perhaps TRBD1 (6 bases). The CDR3 is 15 residues long. Trimming took 6 bases from V and 4 from J, leaving 16 bases between them. Per germline, CDR1 MDHEN and CDR2 SYDVKM. The CDR3 DNA follows: TGTGCCAGCAGGCCTACAGGGCTGGGGTACAATGAGCAGTTCTTC. Its protein product is CASRPTGLGYNEQFF.

The chain employs TRBV2 and TRBJ1-2; D is unresolved. The V and J ends lost 8 bases and 0 bases respectively, with 16 bases between them. The CDR3 consists of 15 residues. CDR1 SNHLY and CDR2 FYNNEI come from the germline V gene. The CDR3 loop is CASPDLPKPNYGYTF. The CDR3 coding sequence is TGTGCCAGCCCCGACTTACCAAAACCTAACTATGGCTACACCTTC.

The chain carries TRBV5-1 and TRBJ2-1; TRBD1 matches 9 bases. The CDR3 sequence is 15 residues long. V gave up 4 bases and J gave up 8 bases; unmatched junction bases: 10. CDR1 is SGHRS, CDR2 YFSETQ, per germline. CDR3 loop: CASSPGQGDVHEQFF. As DNA, the CDR3 is TGCGCCAGCAGCCCGGGACAGGGTGACGTCCATGAGCAGTTCTTC.

The chain joins TRBV2 to TRBJ2-2, with TRBD1 as a possible D gene (6 bases). The V gene's germline CDR1 is SNHLY and CDR2 FYNNEI. Trimming cost V 10 bases and J 0 bases, with 9 bases left between them. This CDR3 region has 13 residues. CDR3 amino acids: CAKTGTNTGELFF. The CDR3 DNA sequence: TGTGCCAAAACAGGGACGAACACCGGGGAGCTGTTTTTT.